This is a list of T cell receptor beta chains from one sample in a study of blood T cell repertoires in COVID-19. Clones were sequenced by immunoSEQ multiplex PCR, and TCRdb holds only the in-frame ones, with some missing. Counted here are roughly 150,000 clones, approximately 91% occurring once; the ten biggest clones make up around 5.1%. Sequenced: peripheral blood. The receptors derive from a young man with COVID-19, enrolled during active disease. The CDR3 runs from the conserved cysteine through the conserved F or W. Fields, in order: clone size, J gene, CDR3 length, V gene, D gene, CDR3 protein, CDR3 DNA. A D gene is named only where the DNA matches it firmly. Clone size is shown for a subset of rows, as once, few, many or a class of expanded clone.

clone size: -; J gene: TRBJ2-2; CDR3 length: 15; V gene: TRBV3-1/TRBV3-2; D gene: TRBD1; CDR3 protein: CASSQGDRAPGELFF; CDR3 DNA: TGTGCCAGCTCACAAGGGGACAGGGCGCCCGGGGAGCTGTTTTTT
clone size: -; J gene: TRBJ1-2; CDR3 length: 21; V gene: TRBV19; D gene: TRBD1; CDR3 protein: CASSMPPGQGQSGHFDYGYTF; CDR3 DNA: TGTGCCAGTAGTATGCCCCCGGGACAGGGGCAGAGCGGCCATTTTGACTATGGCTACACCTTC
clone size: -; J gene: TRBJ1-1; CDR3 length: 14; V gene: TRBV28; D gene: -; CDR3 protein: CASGAGVLNTEAFF; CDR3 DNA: TGTGCCAGCGGGGCAGGGGTTTTGAACACTGAAGCTTTCTTT
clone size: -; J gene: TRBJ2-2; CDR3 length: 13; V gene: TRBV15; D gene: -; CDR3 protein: CATSRPNTGELFF; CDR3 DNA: TGTGCCACCAGCAGACCAAACACCGGGGAGCTGTTTTTT
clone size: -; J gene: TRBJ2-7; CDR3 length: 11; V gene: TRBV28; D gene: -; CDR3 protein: CASRVGNEQYF; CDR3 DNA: TGTGCCAGCAGGGTTGGCAACGAGCAGTACTTC
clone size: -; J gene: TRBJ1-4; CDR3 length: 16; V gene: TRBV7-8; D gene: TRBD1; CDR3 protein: CASSTILTGAYEKLLF; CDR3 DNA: TGTGCCAGCAGCACCATCCTGACAGGGGCCTACGAAAAACTGCTTTTT
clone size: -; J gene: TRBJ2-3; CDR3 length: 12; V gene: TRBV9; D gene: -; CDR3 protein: CASSAGMDTQYF; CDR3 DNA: TGTGCCAGCAGCGCGGGGATGGATACGCAGTATTTT
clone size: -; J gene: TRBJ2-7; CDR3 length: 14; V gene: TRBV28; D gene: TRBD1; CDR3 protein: CASSPGTALYEQYF; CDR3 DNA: TGTGCCAGCAGTCCCGGGACAGCTCTCTACGAGCAGTACTTC
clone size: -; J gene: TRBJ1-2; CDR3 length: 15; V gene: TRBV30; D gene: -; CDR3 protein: CAWRPTDLSNYGYTF; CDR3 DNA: TGTGCCTGGAGGCCGACAGACCTATCTAACTATGGCTACACCTTC
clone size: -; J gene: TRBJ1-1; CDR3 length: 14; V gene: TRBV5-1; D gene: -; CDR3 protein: CASSSGGANTEAFF; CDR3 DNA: TGCGCCAGCAGCTCCGGTGGGGCGAACACTGAAGCTTTCTTT
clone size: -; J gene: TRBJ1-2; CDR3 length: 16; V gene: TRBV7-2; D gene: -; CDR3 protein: CASSLTRGGRGDGYTF; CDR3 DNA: TGTGCCAGCAGCTTAACCCGGGGGGGGCGAGGGGATGGCTACACCTTC
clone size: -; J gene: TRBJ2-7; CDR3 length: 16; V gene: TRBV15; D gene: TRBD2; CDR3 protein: CATSRVTSGGPYEQYF; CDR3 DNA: TGTGCCACCAGCAGAGTAACTAGCGGGGGGCCCTACGAGCAGTACTTC
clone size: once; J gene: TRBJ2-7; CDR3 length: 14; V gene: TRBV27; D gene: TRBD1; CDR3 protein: CASSFGQGGYLQYF; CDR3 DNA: TGTGCCAGCAGTTTTGGACAGGGCGGTTATTTGCAGTACTTC
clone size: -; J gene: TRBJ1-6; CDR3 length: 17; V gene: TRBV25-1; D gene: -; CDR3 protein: CASSDTTTGFGNSPLHF; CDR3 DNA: TGTGCCAGCAGTGATACTACAACAGGGTTCGGGAATTCACCCCTCCACTTT
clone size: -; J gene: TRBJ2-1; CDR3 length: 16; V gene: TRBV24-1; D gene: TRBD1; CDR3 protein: CATSAGQGFSYNEQFF; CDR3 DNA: TGTGCCACCAGTGCGGGACAGGGGTTTTCCTACAATGAGCAGTTCTTC
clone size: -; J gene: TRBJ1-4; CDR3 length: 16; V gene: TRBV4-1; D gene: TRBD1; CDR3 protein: CASSQDRGTGSEKLLF; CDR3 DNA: TGCGCCAGCAGCCAAGATCGGGGGACAGGGAGTGAAAAACTGCTTTTT
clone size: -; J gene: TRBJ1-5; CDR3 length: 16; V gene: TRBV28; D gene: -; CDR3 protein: CASRRGVAGANQPQHF; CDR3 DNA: TGTGCCAGCAGAAGGGGGGTTGCGGGGGCCAATCAGCCCCAGCATTTT
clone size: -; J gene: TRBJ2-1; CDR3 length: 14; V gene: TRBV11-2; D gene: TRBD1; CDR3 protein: CASSSAPRTGSQFF; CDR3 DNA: TGTGCCAGCAGCTCCGCCCCCCGGACAGGGTCCCAGTTCTTC
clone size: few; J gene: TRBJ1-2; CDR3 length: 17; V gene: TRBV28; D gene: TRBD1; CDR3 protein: CASSLSFMAGGVYGYTF; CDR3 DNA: TGTGCCAGCAGTTTAAGTTTTATGGCAGGGGGCGTCTATGGCTACACCTTC
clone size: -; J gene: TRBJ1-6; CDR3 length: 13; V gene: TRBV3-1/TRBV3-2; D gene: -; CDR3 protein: CASSQADSGPLHF; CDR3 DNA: TGTGCCAGCAGCCAGGCTGACAGTGGGCCCCTCCACTTT